This record concerns one TCR beta chain sequence. Antigen: not known. Germline CDR1 reads SGHTS; CDR2 reads YDEGEE. The CDR3 is made up of 17 amino acids. Between the trimmed V and J ends, which lost 0 bases and 2 bases, there was a span of 14 bases. The sample comes from a study of cytomegalovirus exposure and HLA in healthy donors. Study details: A previous analysis identified 90 million to 140 million unique TCR beta sequences derived from 180 million or so T cells. General study results and limits: Among TCR beta chains, those listed as cytomegalovirus-associated numbered around 160.

A multiplex PCR was run with 60 Vbeta primers and 13 Jbeta primers. This table comes from immunoSEQ multiplex PCR, and its TCRdb copy is limited to in-frame clones, with some not included. The sample holds 180,000 or so clones, 82% seen once. The chain combines TRBV5-8 with TRBJ2-2, with TRBD1 as a possible D gene (6 bases). The sequenced material came from PBMCs. The TCR comes from a man aged 40-55 years in good health and CMV-seronegative. CDR3 region: CASSLAVLGQNTGELFF. CDR3 DNA: TGTGCCAGCAGCTTGGCTGTTCTGGGACAAAACACCGGGGAGCTGTTTTTT.